Listed here are 10 T cell receptor beta chains from one sample, sequenced in a study of control samples from healthy donors and cancer patients (TCRdb year 2020). The library was prepared using the immunoSEQ multiplex PCR assay. What TCRdb holds here is the immuneACCESS table cut down to in-frame rearrangements. Part of the clones is not present; checked against another copy, under half of the missing clones reflect an unresolved V gene, and the others are unexplained. This sample comprises approximately 40,000 clones, around 88% of them detected only once. The ten largest clones take up 20% to 25% of the sample. The material sequenced was PBMCs. These receptors came from a woman aged 60-75 years with lung cancer.

The count of this clone is one. This CDR3 is CASSLQGKNTEAFF. Here the CDR3 DNA reads TGTGCCAGCAGCTTACAGGGTAAGAACACTGAAGCTTTCTTT. This rearrangement joins TRBV5-4 to TRBJ1-1; tentative D call: TRBD1 (6 bases). The CDR3 covers 14 residues. Germline-derived CDR1 and CDR2 are SGHNT and YYREEE (reference sequence). Between the trimmed V and J ends, which lost 2 bases and 1 base, there was a span of 9 bases.

The chain joins TRBV5-6 to TRBJ1-5; D is ambiguous. The V gene lost 0 bases and the J gene lost 7 bases, with 11 bases spanning the gap. The CDR3 runs 14 residues. Germline V gene sequence: CDR1 SGHDT, CDR2 YYEEEE. CDR3 sequence reads: CASSLDPTGQPQHF. CDR3 bases: TGTGCCAGCAGCTTGGATCCAACCGGACAGCCCCAGCATTTT.

V usage is TRBV27 and J usage is TRBJ2-1; D possibly corresponds to TRBD2 (5 bases). The CDR3 spans 12 residues. The V end lost 3 bases, the J end lost 6 bases, and 6 bases lay between the germline ends. The germline CDR1 and CDR2 sequences are MNHEY and SMNVEV (reference sequence). The CDR3 loop is CASSFGVNEQFF. The CDR3 DNA follows: TGTGCCAGCAGTTTCGGGGTCAATGAGCAGTTCTTC.

This clone was seen just once. The chain recombines TRBV30 with TRBJ1-1; the D gene is possibly TRBD1 (6 bases). This CDR3 has 13 residues. In germline, CDR1 is GTSNPN, CDR2 SVGIG (reference sequence). V lost 8 bases and J 3 bases, leaving 16 bases between the germline ends. CDR3 residues: CAHSGGGDTEAFF. The CDR3 DNA follows: TGTGCCCACAGCGGTGGGGGCGACACTGAAGCTTTCTTT.

The J gene is TRBJ1-5, the V gene TRBV24-1; unclear D gene. The V end was cut by 4 bases, the J end by 1 base, with 7 bases between. CDR1 is KGHDR and CDR2 is SFDVKD in the germline V gene. This CDR3 spans 14 amino acids. The CDR3 DNA follows: TGTGCCACCAGTGACCTAAGGAGCAATCAGCCCCAGCATTTT. It specifies CATSDLRSNQPQHF.

The chain recombines TRBV9 with TRBJ1-4, with D maybe TRBD1 (5 bases). Deletions cut 4 bases from V and 7 bases from J, with 14 bases between. Germline V gives CDR1 SGDLS, CDR2 YYNGEE. The CDR3 sequence is 14 residues long. The CDR3 DNA reads as TGTGCCAGCAGCCCAGGAGTTCAGGGTGAAAAACTGTTTTTT. This gives the protein CASSPGVQGEKLFF.

The chain uses TRBV11-3 and TRBJ2-5; TRBD2 matches 7 bases. Looked up from germline, CDR1 is SGHNT and CDR2 is YENEEA. This CDR3 is 15 amino acids long. V lost 5 bases to trimming and J lost 2 bases; unmatched junction nucleotides: 8. This CDR3 reads CASSQNGGGQETQYF. In nucleotides, the CDR3 is TGTGCCAGCAGCCAGAACGGCGGGGGACAAGAGACCCAGTACTTC.

This clone was found once. The chain has TRBV19 and TRBJ1-1; 8 positions agree with TRBD1. CDR3 size: 15 residues. V dropped 7 bases and J dropped 12; count of bases not matched to a gene: 19. Germline assignment: CDR1 LNHDA and CDR2 SQIVND (reference sequence). CDR3 coding DNA: TGTGCCAGTAAGCCTTTCAGGGGGCCGCGTCTGGAGTCTTTCTTT. Amino acids: CASKPFRGPRLESFF.

The rearrangement joins TRBV7-9 to TRBJ1-1, with D perhaps TRBD1 (5 bases). The V gene's germline CDR1 is SEHNR and CDR2 FQNEAQ (reference sequence). Deletions cut 5 bases from V and 2 bases from J, with 21 bases between. CDR3 length: 17 residues. CDR3 loop: CASSPLWGGKGNTEAFF. The DNA of the CDR3 is TGTGCCAGCAGCCCACTCTGGGGGGGAAAGGGTAACACTGAAGCTTTCTTT.

This chain links TRBV27 with TRBJ2-5; D not resolved. CDR1 and CDR2 (germline): MNHEY, SMNVEV (reference sequence). V lost 3 bases, J lost 5 bases, and 16 bases lay in between. The CDR3 is 15 residues long. The CDR3 nucleotides are TGTGCCAGCAGTTTTACGGACCCTACCTTTGAGACCCAGTACTTC. Translating gives CASSFTDPTFETQYF.